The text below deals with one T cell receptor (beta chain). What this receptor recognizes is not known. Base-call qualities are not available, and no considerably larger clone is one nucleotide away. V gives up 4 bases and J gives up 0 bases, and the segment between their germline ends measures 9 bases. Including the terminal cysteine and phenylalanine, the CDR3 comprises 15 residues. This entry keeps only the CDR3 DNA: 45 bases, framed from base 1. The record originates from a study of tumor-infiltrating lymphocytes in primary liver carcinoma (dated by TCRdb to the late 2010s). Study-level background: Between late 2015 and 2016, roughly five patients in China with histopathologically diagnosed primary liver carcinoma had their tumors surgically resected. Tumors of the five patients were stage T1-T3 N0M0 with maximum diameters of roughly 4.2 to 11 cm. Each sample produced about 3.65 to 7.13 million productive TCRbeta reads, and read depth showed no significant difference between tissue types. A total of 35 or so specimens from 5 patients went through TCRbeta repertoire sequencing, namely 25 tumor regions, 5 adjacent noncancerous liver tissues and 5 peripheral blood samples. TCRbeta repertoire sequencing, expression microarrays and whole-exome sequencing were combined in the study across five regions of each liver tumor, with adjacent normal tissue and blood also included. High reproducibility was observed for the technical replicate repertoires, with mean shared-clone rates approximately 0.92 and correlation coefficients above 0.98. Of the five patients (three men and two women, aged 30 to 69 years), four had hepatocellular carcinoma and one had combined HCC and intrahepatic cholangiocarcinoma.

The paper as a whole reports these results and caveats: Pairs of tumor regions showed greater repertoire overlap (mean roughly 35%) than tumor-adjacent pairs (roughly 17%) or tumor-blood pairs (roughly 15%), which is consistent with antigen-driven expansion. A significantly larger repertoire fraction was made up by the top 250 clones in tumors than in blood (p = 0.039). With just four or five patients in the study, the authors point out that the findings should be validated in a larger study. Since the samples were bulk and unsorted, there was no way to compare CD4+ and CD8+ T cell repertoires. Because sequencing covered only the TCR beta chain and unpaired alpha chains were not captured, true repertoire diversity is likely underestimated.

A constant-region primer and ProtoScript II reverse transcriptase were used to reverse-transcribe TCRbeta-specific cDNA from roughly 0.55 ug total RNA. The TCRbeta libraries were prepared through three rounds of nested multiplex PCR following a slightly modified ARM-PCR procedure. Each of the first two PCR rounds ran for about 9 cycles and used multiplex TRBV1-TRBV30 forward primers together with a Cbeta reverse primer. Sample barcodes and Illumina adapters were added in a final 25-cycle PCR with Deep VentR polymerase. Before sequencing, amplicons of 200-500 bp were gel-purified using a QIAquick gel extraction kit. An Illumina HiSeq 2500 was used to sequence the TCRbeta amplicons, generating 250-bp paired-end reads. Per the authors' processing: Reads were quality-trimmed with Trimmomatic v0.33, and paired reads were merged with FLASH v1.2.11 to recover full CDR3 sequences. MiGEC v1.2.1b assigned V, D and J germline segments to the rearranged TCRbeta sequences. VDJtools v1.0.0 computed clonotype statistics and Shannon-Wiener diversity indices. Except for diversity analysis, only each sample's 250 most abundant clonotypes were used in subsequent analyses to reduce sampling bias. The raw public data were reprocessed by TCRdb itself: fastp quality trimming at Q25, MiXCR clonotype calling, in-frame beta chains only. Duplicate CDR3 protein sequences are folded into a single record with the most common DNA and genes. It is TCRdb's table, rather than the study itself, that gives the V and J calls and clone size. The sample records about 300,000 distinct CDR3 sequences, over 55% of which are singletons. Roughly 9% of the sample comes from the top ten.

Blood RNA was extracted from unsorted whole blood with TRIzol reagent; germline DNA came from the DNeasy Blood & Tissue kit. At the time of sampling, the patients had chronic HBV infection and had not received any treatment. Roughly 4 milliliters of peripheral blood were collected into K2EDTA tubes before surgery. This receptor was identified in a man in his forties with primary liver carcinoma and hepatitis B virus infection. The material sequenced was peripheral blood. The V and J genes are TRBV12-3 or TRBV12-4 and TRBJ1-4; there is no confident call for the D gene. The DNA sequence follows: TGTGCCAGCAGTTCCGGGCCGACAACTAATGAAAAACTGTTTTTT. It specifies CASSSGPTTNEKLFF.